A selection of T cell receptor beta chains follows, all from one sample in a study of cytomegalovirus exposure and HLA in healthy donors. Clones were sequenced by immunoSEQ multiplex PCR, and TCRdb holds only the in-frame ones, with some missing. The clone table shows 80,000 to 100,000 clones, with the ten largest holding roughly 3.4%. What was sequenced was PBMCs. Receptors originate from a woman under 40 in good health and CMV-seronegative. The CDR3 runs from the conserved cysteine through the conserved F or W. Fields, in order: CDR3 length, J gene, D gene, V gene, CDR3 protein, CDR3 DNA. A D gene is named only where the DNA matches it firmly.

len: 14; j_gene: TRBJ2-7; d_gene: TRBD2; v_gene: TRBV5-1; CDR3aa: CASSLELAGDEQYF; CDR3nt: TGCGCCAGCAGCTTGGAGCTAGCGGGAGACGAGCAGTACTTC
len: 16; j_gene: TRBJ2-7; d_gene: -; v_gene: TRBV5-6; CDR3aa: CASSQSTSFISGEQYF; CDR3nt: TGTGCCAGCAGCCAATCGACTAGTTTCATCTCAGGGGAGCAGTACTTC
len: 15; j_gene: TRBJ2-5; d_gene: TRBD2; v_gene: TRBV4-2; CDR3aa: CASSQERGGQETQYF; CDR3nt: TGTGCCAGCAGCCAAGAGCGGGGGGGCCAAGAGACCCAGTACTTC
len: 15; j_gene: TRBJ1-3; d_gene: -; v_gene: TRBV4-1; CDR3aa: CASSQAFAGGNTIYF; CDR3nt: TGCGCCAGCAGCCAAGCATTCGCGGGGGGAAACACCATATATTTT
len: 16; j_gene: TRBJ1-2; d_gene: -; v_gene: TRBV7-8; CDR3aa: CASSLGGTYSNYGYTF; CDR3nt: TGTGCCAGCAGCTTGGGTGGGACATACTCTAACTATGGCTACACCTTC
len: 15; j_gene: TRBJ2-5; d_gene: -; v_gene: TRBV7-3; CDR3aa: CASSLGGAPQETQYF; CDR3nt: TGTGCCAGCAGCTTAGGCGGAGCCCCGCAAGAGACCCAGTACTTC
len: 15; j_gene: TRBJ2-3; d_gene: -; v_gene: TRBV6-1; CDR3aa: CASSDGGGSTDTQYF; CDR3nt: TGTGCCAGCAGTGACGGTGGGGGGAGCACAGATACGCAGTATTTT
len: 14; j_gene: TRBJ2-7; d_gene: TRBD1; v_gene: TRBV5-1; CDR3aa: CASSLGDRVVEQYF; CDR3nt: TGCGCCAGCAGCTTGGGGGACAGGGTTGTCGAGCAGTACTTC
len: 13; j_gene: TRBJ2-5; d_gene: -; v_gene: TRBV11-2; CDR3aa: CASSPELGETQYF; CDR3nt: TGTGCCAGCAGCCCAGAGCTAGGAGAGACCCAGTACTTC
len: 14; j_gene: TRBJ2-7; d_gene: -; v_gene: TRBV2; CDR3aa: CASSANRVSYEQYF; CDR3nt: TGTGCCAGCAGTGCCAACAGGGTATCCTACGAGCAGTACTTC
len: 17; j_gene: TRBJ1-6; d_gene: TRBD1; v_gene: TRBV4-2; CDR3aa: CASSPGQASSYNSPLHF; CDR3nt: TGTGCCAGCAGCCCAGGACAGGCGAGCTCCTATAATTCACCCCTCCACTTT
len: 14; j_gene: TRBJ2-7; d_gene: TRBD2; v_gene: TRBV27; CDR3aa: CASSYSGSDYEQYF; CDR3nt: TGTGCCAGCAGTTATAGCGGGAGTGACTACGAGCAGTACTTC
len: 14; j_gene: TRBJ2-7; d_gene: TRBD2; v_gene: TRBV29-1; CDR3aa: CSVGGLAGGYEQYF; CDR3nt: TGCAGCGTTGGGGGCCTAGCGGGAGGCTACGAGCAGTACTTC
len: 13; j_gene: TRBJ1-2; d_gene: -; v_gene: TRBV19; CDR3aa: CASSLTRNYGYTF; CDR3nt: TGTGCCAGTAGTCTCACACGTAACTATGGCTACACCTTC
len: 14; j_gene: TRBJ2-7; d_gene: TRBD2; v_gene: TRBV5-6; CDR3aa: CASSFGGGRYEQYF; CDR3nt: TGTGCCAGCAGCTTCGGAGGCGGGAGGTACGAGCAGTACTTC
len: 13; j_gene: TRBJ1-4; d_gene: -; v_gene: TRBV19; CDR3aa: CASSKRSGEKLFF; CDR3nt: TGTGCCAGTAGTAAACGGAGCGGAGAAAAACTGTTTTTT
len: 14; j_gene: TRBJ2-5; d_gene: -; v_gene: TRBV2; CDR3aa: CASNIYFSEETQYF; CDR3nt: TGTGCCAGCAATATCTACTTTAGCGAAGAGACCCAGTACTTC
len: 15; j_gene: TRBJ2-5; d_gene: TRBD2; v_gene: TRBV6-4; CDR3aa: CASSPGPSGVSEQYF; CDR3nt: TGTGCCAGCAGCCCCGGGCCTAGCGGGGTTTCTGAGCAGTACTTC
len: 16; j_gene: TRBJ2-7; d_gene: TRBD1; v_gene: TRBV4-1; CDR3aa: CASSQGGQGSPYEQYF; CDR3nt: TGCGCCAGCAGCCAAGGAGGACAGGGGAGCCCCTACGAGCAGTACTTC
len: 14; j_gene: TRBJ1-2; d_gene: TRBD1; v_gene: TRBV6-6; CDR3aa: CASSQTGGLYGYTF; CDR3nt: TGTGCCAGCAGCCAGACAGGGGGCCTCTATGGCTACACCTTC
len: 14; j_gene: TRBJ2-3; d_gene: -; v_gene: TRBV28; CDR3aa: CASIQTAGTDTQYF; CDR3nt: TGTGCCAGCATCCAGACAGCTGGCACAGATACGCAGTATTTT
len: 16; j_gene: TRBJ2-1; d_gene: TRBD2; v_gene: TRBV7-6; CDR3aa: CASSLEASGDHNEQFF; CDR3nt: TGTGCCAGCAGCTTAGAGGCTAGCGGGGACCACAATGAGCAGTTCTTC
len: 15; j_gene: TRBJ2-2; d_gene: TRBD1; v_gene: TRBV9; CDR3aa: CASSGTVANTGELFF; CDR3nt: TGTGCCAGCAGTGGGACAGTCGCGAACACCGGGGAGCTGTTTTTT
len: 15; j_gene: TRBJ2-2; d_gene: TRBD2; v_gene: TRBV10-3; CDR3aa: CAIQAGEGDTGELFF; CDR3nt: TGTGCCATCCAAGCGGGGGAAGGTGACACCGGGGAGCTGTTTTTT
len: 14; j_gene: TRBJ2-5; d_gene: -; v_gene: TRBV5-1; CDR3aa: CASSLDTNQETQYF; CDR3nt: TGCGCCAGCAGCTTAGACACAAACCAAGAGACCCAGTACTTC
len: 18; j_gene: TRBJ1-6; d_gene: TRBD1; v_gene: TRBV5-6; CDR3aa: CASSPGTGERRYNSPLHF; CDR3nt: TGTGCCAGCAGCCCCGGGACAGGGGAAAGGCGGTATAATTCACCCCTCCACTTT
len: 12; j_gene: TRBJ1-2; d_gene: TRBD1; v_gene: TRBV30; CDR3aa: CAWSGTGGGYTF; CDR3nt: TGTGCCTGGAGTGGGACAGGAGGGGGCTACACCTTC
len: 12; j_gene: TRBJ1-6; d_gene: TRBD1; v_gene: TRBV30; CDR3aa: CASGTDNSPLHF; CDR3nt: TGTGCCTCTGGGACAGATAATTCACCCCTCCACTTT
len: 16; j_gene: TRBJ2-2; d_gene: TRBD1; v_gene: TRBV28; CDR3aa: CASSLSDREDTGELFF; CDR3nt: TGTGCCAGCAGTTTATCGGACAGGGAGGACACCGGGGAGCTGTTTTTT
len: 13; j_gene: TRBJ1-1; d_gene: -; v_gene: TRBV28; CDR3aa: CATRNGGSTEAFF; CDR3nt: TGTGCCACCCGTAACGGGGGGAGCACTGAAGCTTTCTTT
len: 14; j_gene: TRBJ2-1; d_gene: -; v_gene: TRBV11-2; CDR3aa: CASSLHLLADEQFF; CDR3nt: TGTGCCAGCAGCCTGCACCTTCTAGCTGATGAGCAGTTCTTC
len: 14; j_gene: TRBJ2-1; d_gene: TRBD2; v_gene: TRBV7-9; CDR3aa: CASSLGLAGNEQFF; CDR3nt: TGTGCCAGCAGCTTAGGTCTAGCGGGGAATGAGCAGTTCTTC
len: 15; j_gene: TRBJ2-7; d_gene: TRBD2; v_gene: TRBV7-9; CDR3aa: CASSLVLAGLYEQYF; CDR3nt: TGTGCCAGCAGCTTAGTACTAGCGGGCCTCTACGAGCAGTACTTC
len: 15; j_gene: TRBJ2-1; d_gene: TRBD2; v_gene: TRBV6-5; CDR3aa: CASSYGGGIYNEQFF; CDR3nt: TGTGCCAGCAGTTACGGGGGGGGTATTTACAATGAGCAGTTCTTC
len: 16; j_gene: TRBJ2-1; d_gene: TRBD2; v_gene: TRBV27; CDR3aa: CASSLTGGVAGNEQFF; CDR3nt: TGTGCCAGCAGTTTAACGGGAGGGGTGGCAGGGAATGAGCAGTTCTTC
len: 17; j_gene: TRBJ1-5; d_gene: TRBD1; v_gene: TRBV27; CDR3aa: CASSLRGTRQGDQPQHF; CDR3nt: TGTGCCAGCAGTTTAAGGGGTACGAGACAGGGGGATCAGCCCCAGCATTTT
len: 11; j_gene: TRBJ2-7; d_gene: -; v_gene: TRBV7-9; CDR3aa: CASSPYYEQYF; CDR3nt: TGTGCCAGCAGCCCGTACTACGAGCAGTACTTC
len: 16; j_gene: TRBJ2-1; d_gene: TRBD2; v_gene: TRBV7-9; CDR3aa: CASSLDSGSMYNEQFF; CDR3nt: TGTGCCAGCAGCTTAGATAGCGGGAGTATGTACAATGAGCAGTTCTTC
len: 13; j_gene: TRBJ1-5; d_gene: -; v_gene: TRBV19; CDR3aa: CASSNRAKQPQHF; CDR3nt: TGTGCCAGTAGTAACAGGGCCAAACAGCCCCAGCATTTT
len: 17; j_gene: TRBJ2-1; d_gene: -; v_gene: TRBV23-1; CDR3aa: CASSQCHTSNSYNEQFF; CDR3nt: TGCGCCAGCAGTCAATGTCACACTAGTAACTCCTACAATGAGCAGTTCTTC
len: 14; j_gene: TRBJ1-5; d_gene: TRBD1; v_gene: TRBV6-6; CDR3aa: CASSPQGSNQPQHF; CDR3nt: TGTGCCAGCAGTCCACAGGGGAGCAATCAGCCCCAGCATTTT
len: 19; j_gene: TRBJ2-3; d_gene: TRBD1; v_gene: TRBV7-3; CDR3aa: CASSLLGMMGQTGTDTQYF; CDR3nt: TGTGCCAGCAGCTTACTTGGCATGATGGGGCAGACAGGGACAGATACGCAGTATTTT
len: 20; j_gene: TRBJ2-2; d_gene: TRBD2; v_gene: TRBV12-5; CDR3aa: CASGLVARGLAGAHTGELFF; CDR3nt: TGTGCTAGTGGTTTGGTCGCCCGAGGACTAGCGGGAGCCCACACCGGGGAGCTGTTTTTT
len: 17; j_gene: TRBJ1-5; d_gene: -; v_gene: TRBV7-2; CDR3aa: CASSSGARAVRIQPQHF; CDR3nt: TGTGCCAGCAGCTCCGGAGCCAGGGCTGTACGTATTCAGCCCCAGCATTTT
len: 15; j_gene: TRBJ2-7; d_gene: -; v_gene: TRBV4-1; CDR3aa: CASSQLQGPNYEQYF; CDR3nt: TGCGCCAGCAGCCAGCTTCAGGGGCCGAACTACGAGCAGTACTTC